The source of this T cell receptor (beta chain) is a study of shared clonotypes between healthy human individuals. General study findings and limits: Clonotypes not shared had lower generation probabilities than those common to all four donors.

A remark on this clone: What it recognizes is unknown.

The genomic DNA of each subset was split evenly across several immunoSEQ plates. Sorted-subset replicate PCRs used about 200 ng DNA, approximately 33,000 T cell genomes. Profiled with immunoSEQ multiplex PCR; TCRdb holds only in-frame clones, not every one. The sample includes 2,500,000 or so clones, 85% to 95% seen only once; the top ten take more than 0.12%. Deletions cut 5 bases from V and 9 bases from J, with 20 bases between. The CDR3 consists of 16 residues. Per germline, CDR1 SGHTA and CDR2 FQGNSA. Subsets obtained from CD4+ cells comprised CD45RA+ naive and CD45RA-negative memory cells. Input material: naive CD4+ T cells sorted from blood. Subset reported: CD45RA+ positively selected. This receptor was obtained from a man younger than 35 in good health. The chain links TRBV7-2 to TRBJ1-6; a possible D gene is TRBD1 (5 bases). The CDR3 bases are TGTGCCAGCAGCACACAACCGGACTTAAGGGGTTCACCCCTCCACTTT. Amino acid sequence: CASSTQPDLRGSPLHF.